This T cell receptor beta chain stems from a study of neoadjuvant anti-PD-1 for oral cavity cancer. The CDR3 runs 12 residues. Per the germline V gene, CDR1 is ENHRY and CDR2 is SYGVKD. The germline V and J ends were trimmed by 1 base and 5 bases, with 4 bases remaining between them. Sequenced by immunoSEQ multiplex PCR; TCRdb stores in-frame clones only, minus some. The sample includes roughly 67,000 clones, around 82% seen only once; the top ten take 3% to 3.5%. The TCR originated in a person between 40 and 79 years old with oral cavity squamous cell carcinoma. This specimen was PBMCs, taken before nivolumab (anti-PD-1) treatment. The chain has TRBV10-3 and TRBJ2-3, with D unclear. The CDR3 region is CAISEFVDTQYF. The DNA of the CDR3 is TGTGCCATCAGTGAGTTCGTAGATACGCAGTATTTT.